These T cell receptor beta chains were read from a single sample in a study of T cells in Graves' hyperthyroidism and ophthalmopathy. TCRdb reanalysed the multiplex PCR reads using MiXCR and keeps one entry per CDR3 protein. The sample comprises hundreds of thousands of distinct CDR3 sequences, 30% to 40% of which are singletons, and around 30% rests with the top ten. Sequencing input: blood. The source is a woman in her 40s with Graves' hyperthyroidism. The CDR3 runs from the conserved cysteine through the conserved F or W. The order of the fields is V gene, D gene, J gene, CDR3 protein. The D gene is left open where the match is weak.

>TRBV7-9|-|TRBJ2-5
CASSLGSIETQYF
>TRBV4-3|-|TRBJ1-1
CASSQAARRTEAFF
>TRBV7-2|-|TRBJ1-1
CASSPLGHMNTEAFF
>TRBV7-9|TRBD1|TRBJ1-1
CASSSGTGTNTEAFF
>TRBV6-5|TRBD2|TRBJ2-7
CASSYETSGPYEQYF
>TRBV10-3|-|TRBJ1-5
CAISDSLKQPQHF
>TRBV5-1|-|TRBJ1-5
CASSTGEHVNQPQHF
>TRBV20-1|-|TRBJ1-5
CSGKQGDQPQHF
>TRBV11-2|-|TRBJ1-2
CASSPRRGTHGYTF
>TRBV7-9|TRBD1|TRBJ1-2
CASSLTTGYYTF
>TRBV19|TRBD1|TRBJ2-3
CASSTVTGGGRTDTQYF
>TRBV7-2|-|TRBJ2-3
CASSFADTQYF
>TRBV4-2|-|TRBJ2-6
CASSQLAGSGANVLTF
>TRBV13|-|TRBJ1-6
CASSSKPLNSPLHF
>TRBV10-3|TRBD1|TRBJ1-1
CAITRGENTEAFF
>TRBV6-6|TRBD1|TRBJ1-6
CASSYFTGDNSPLHF
>TRBV2|-|TRBJ1-2
CASYTMASNYGYTF
>TRBV11-2|TRBD1|TRBJ1-5
CASSLGRGTGYSNQPQHF
>TRBV10-1|-|TRBJ1-1
CASSDKRDTEAFF
>TRBV5-1|TRBD1|TRBJ1-2
CASSRTGSATWYGYTF